The T cell receptor (beta chain) under discussion was sequenced for a study of cytomegalovirus exposure and HLA in healthy donors. On this clone: What it binds is not known.

This CDR3 has 13 amino acids. V gave up 5 bases and J gave up 1 base, with 7 bases separating them. CDR1 is LGHNT, CDR2 FRNRAP, per germline. PCR primers comprised 60 Vbeta and 13 Jbeta primers. Authors' data handling: It was a later analysis that counted 83 million or so unique TCR beta chains, of which around 11 million were shared. The data were produced by immunoSEQ multiplex PCR, yet TCRdb's version contains in-frame clones alone and is incomplete. V and J calls and clone size are as listed in that table; D and trimming were resolved from the DNA. This table has about 57,000 clones, 72% appearing once. General observations from the study: In a later analysis, productive TCRs from donors in an Asian-associated ancestry cluster reportedly carried fewer N-insertions than the cohort mean. Data from an earlier analysis indicated that most TCR beta V segments were productive either about 87% or about 30% of the time.

The clonotype originates from a woman in her fifties or sixties in good health and CMV-seronegative. The sequenced sample was PBMCs. This chain joins TRBV12-5 and TRBJ2-3; no reliable D call. The CDR3 protein is CASGREGTDTQYF. The CDR3, as DNA: TGTGCTAGTGGTAGAGAAGGCACAGATACGCAGTATTTT.